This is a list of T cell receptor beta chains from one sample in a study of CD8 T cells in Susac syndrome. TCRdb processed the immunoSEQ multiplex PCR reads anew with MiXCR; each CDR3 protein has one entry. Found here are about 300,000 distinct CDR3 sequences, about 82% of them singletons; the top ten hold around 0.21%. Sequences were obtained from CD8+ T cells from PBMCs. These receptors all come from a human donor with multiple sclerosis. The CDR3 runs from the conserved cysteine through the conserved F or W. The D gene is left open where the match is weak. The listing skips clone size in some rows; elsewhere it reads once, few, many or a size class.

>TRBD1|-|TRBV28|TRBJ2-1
CASSTRQGLYNEQFF
TGTGCCAGCAGTACCCGACAGGGTTTATACAATGAGCAGTTCTTC
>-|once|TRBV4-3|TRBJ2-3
CASSLSDSADTQYF
TGCGCCAGCAGCCTCTCCGACAGTGCAGATACGCAGTATTTT
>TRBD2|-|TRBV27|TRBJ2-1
CASSLSPWGRAGNEQFF
TGTGCCAGCAGTTTATCCCCTTGGGGGAGGGCGGGAAATGAGCAGTTCTTC
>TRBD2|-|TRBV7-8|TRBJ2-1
CASSPAGVSYNEQFF
TGTGCCAGCAGCCCCGCGGGGGTCTCCTACAATGAGCAGTTCTTC
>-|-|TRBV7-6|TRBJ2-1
CASSLRILATYNEQFF
TGTGCCAGCAGCTTAAGGATTCTAGCGACCTACAATGAGCAGTTCTTC
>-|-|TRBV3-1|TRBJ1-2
CASSQDVSNYGYTF
TGTGCCAGCAGCCAAGACGTCAGTAACTATGGCTACACCTTC
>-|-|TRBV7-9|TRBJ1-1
CASSLAYGGAFF
TGTGCCAGCAGCTTAGCTTACGGTGGAGCTTTCTTT
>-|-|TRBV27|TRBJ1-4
CASSPRQLGEKLFF
TGTGCCAGCAGTCCACGACAGTTAGGGGAAAAACTGTTTTTT
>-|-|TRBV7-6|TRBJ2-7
CASSLDADFEYEQYF
TGTGCCAGCAGCTTAGATGCGGACTTTGAGTACGAGCAGTACTTC
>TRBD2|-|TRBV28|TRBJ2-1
CASSSPTGERELPEQFF
TGTGCCAGCAGTTCCCCCACGGGCGAGCGGGAGTTACCTGAGCAGTTCTTC
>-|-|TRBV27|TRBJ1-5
CASSLYGMGGRQPQHF
TGTGCCAGCAGTTTGTACGGAATGGGGGGGCGGCAGCCCCAGCATTTT
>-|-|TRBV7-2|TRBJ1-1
CASSPAWMNTEAFF
TGTGCCAGCAGCCCTGCTTGGATGAACACTGAAGCTTTCTTT
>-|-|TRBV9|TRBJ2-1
CASSPEGRGPYNEQFF
TGTGCCAGCAGCCCGGAAGGGAGAGGCCCCTACAATGAGCAGTTCTTC
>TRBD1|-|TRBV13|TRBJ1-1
CASSTRDRGGGTEAFF
TGTGCCAGCAGCACTCGGGACAGGGGGGGCGGCACTGAAGCTTTCTTT
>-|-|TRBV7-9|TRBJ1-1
CASSLPASTEAFF
TGTGCCAGCAGCTTACCCGCGTCGACTGAAGCTTTCTTT
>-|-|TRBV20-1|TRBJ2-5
CSARARYQETQYF
TGCAGTGCTAGAGCCCGATACCAAGAGACCCAGTACTTC
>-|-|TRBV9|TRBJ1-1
CASSAQGGEAFF
TGTGCCAGCAGCGCGCAGGGAGGTGAAGCTTTCTTT
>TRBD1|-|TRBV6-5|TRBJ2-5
CASSYVGQQETQYF
TGTGCCAGCAGTTACGTGGGACAGCAAGAGACCCAGTACTTC
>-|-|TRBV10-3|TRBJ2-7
CAISESKGLFPYEQYF
TGTGCCATCAGTGAGTCGAAGGGACTTTTCCCCTACGAGCAGTACTTC
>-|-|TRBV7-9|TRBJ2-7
CASSSVLAGSSYEQYF
TGTGCCAGCAGCTCGGTACTGGCGGGAAGCTCCTACGAGCAGTACTTC
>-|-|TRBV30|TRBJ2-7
CAWGDGLYEQYF
TGTGCCTGGGGGGACGGACTATACGAGCAGTACTTC
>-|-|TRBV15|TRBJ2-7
CATSEGGYEQYF
TGTGCCACCAGCGAGGGCGGGTACGAGCAGTACTTC
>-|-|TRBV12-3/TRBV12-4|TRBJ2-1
CASSLGSGQFF
TGTGCCAGCAGTTTGGGAAGTGGGCAGTTCTTC
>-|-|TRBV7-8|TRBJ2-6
CASSLYWVGTGANVLTF
TGTGCCAGCAGCTTATACTGGGTAGGGACTGGGGCCAACGTCCTGACTTTC